This entry lists 16 T cell receptor beta chains sequenced from one sample in a study of blood T cell repertoires in COVID-19. TCRdb keeps only in-frame clones here, not all; method: immunoSEQ multiplex PCR. Of 250,000 to 350,000 clones in the sample, 84% are singletons; the top ten hold about 1.6%. Specimen: peripheral blood. The receptor set was obtained from a human donor with COVID-19, enrolled during active disease. The donor label of this sample is uncertain.

The chain uses TRBV28 and TRBJ1-3; the match to TRBD1 covers 7 bases. V lost 4 bases and J lost 4; bases outside the gene matches: 7. CDR1 is MDHEN and CDR2 is SYDVKM in the germline V gene. The CDR3 has 15 residues. CDR3 nucleotides: TGTGCCAGCAGTTCCCCGACAGGGAGCGGAAACACCATATATTTT. Protein product: CASSSPTGSGNTIYF.

This chain connects TRBV11-3 to TRBJ2-4, with a possible D match to TRBD2 (5 bases). This CDR3 spans 14 amino acids. Germline V gene sequence: CDR1 SGHNT, CDR2 YENEEA. Trimming took 1 base from V and 8 from J, leaving 12 bases between them. CDR3 sequence (DNA): TGTGCCAGCAGCTTAGGAGGGCAGCTGGACATTCAGTACTTC. Protein sequence: CASSLGGQLDIQYF.

The V gene is TRBV29-1, the J gene TRBJ2-5; TRBD2 agrees at 15 bases. Germline trimming cut 6 bases from V and 2 bases from J; bases unmatched to any gene: 4. Germline-derived CDR1 and CDR2 are SQVTM and ANQGSEA. The CDR3 has 15 residues. CDR3 nucleotide sequence: TGCAGCGTAGGGACTAGCGGGAGGAAACAAGAGACCCAGTACTTC. Residues: CSVGTSGRKQETQYF.

The genes are TRBV2 and TRBJ1-2; 7 bases line up with TRBD1. V was pared by 5 bases and J by 8 bases, with 8 bases of the junction left unmatched. Germline lookup yields CDR1 SNHLY and CDR2 FYNNEI. CDR3 length: 13 residues. The DNA of the CDR3 is TGTGCCAGCAGTAGTGGGACAGACCCCGGCTACACCTTC. This codes for CASSSGTDPGYTF.

The rearrangement uses TRBV19 and TRBJ1-5; D may be TRBD1 (5 bases). Trimming took off 7 bases at V and 7 bases at J, with 17 bases between the two ends. Per the germline V gene, CDR1 is LNHDA and CDR2 is SQIVND (reference sequence). The CDR3 totals 14 residues. The CDR3 loop is CASTVGLWGQPQHF. The CDR3 bases are TGTGCCAGTACAGTGGGACTCTGGGGGCAGCCCCAGCATTTT.

The V call is TRBV28, the J call TRBJ1-5, with 8 nucleotides matching TRBD1. CDR1 is MDHEN and CDR2 is SYDVKM in the germline V gene. The ends lost 6 bases at V and 3 bases at J; junction bases unmatched: 4. The CDR3 totals 14 residues. The CDR3 nucleotides are TGTGCCAGCAGCCTGGACAGGGTCAATCAGCCCCAGCATTTT. It yields the protein CASSLDRVNQPQHF.

The chain recombines TRBV28 with TRBJ2-1; D remains unclear. CDR1 is MDHEN, CDR2 SYDVKM, per germline. This CDR3 is 12 amino acids long. Trimming took 2 bases from V and 13 from J, leaving 12 bases between them. DNA of the CDR3: TGTGCCAGCAGTTTACGCGGAGTCGGACAGTTCTTC. Residues: CASSLRGVGQFF.

This sequence joins TRBV28 and TRBJ1-4; D perhaps matches TRBD1 (5 bases). Germline V gene lookup returns CDR1 MDHEN and CDR2 SYDVKM. V shed 7 bases and J shed 5 bases, with 14 bases lying between them. The CDR3 is 14 residues long. The CDR3 spells CASKRDRPNEKLFF. The CDR3 coding sequence is TGTGCCAGCAAACGAGACAGACCCAATGAAAAACTGTTTTTT.

This chain links TRBV5-8 with TRBJ2-3; 7 bases agree with TRBD1. With 6 bases clipped from V and 0 bases from J, the junction kept 4 bases outside the gene matches. Germline values: CDR1 SGHTS, CDR2 YDEGEE. This CDR3 region has 14 residues. The CDR3 protein is CASIDRASTDTQYF. DNA of the CDR3: TGTGCCAGCATCGACAGGGCTAGCACAGATACGCAGTATTTT.

V is TRBV5-1 and J is TRBJ2-2, with 8 nucleotides matching TRBD1. The V gene's germline CDR1 is SGHRS and CDR2 YFSETQ. The CDR3 loop spans 16 amino acids. V shed 0 bases and J 1 base; nucleotides not matched to a gene: 2. The CDR3 bases are TGCGCCAGCAGCTTGGATGGGACAGGGAACACCGGGGAGCTGTTTTTT. It is translated as CASSLDGTGNTGELFF.

The CDR3 loop reads CASSLQVSETQYF. The CDR3 DNA follows: TGCGCCAGCAGCTTGCAGGTATCGGAGACCCAGTACTTC. V and J are TRBV5-1 and TRBJ2-5; the D is unclear. Between the trimmed V and J ends, which lost 1 base and 5 bases, there was a span of 9 bases. CDR3 length: 13 residues. The germline V gene encodes CDR1 SGHRS and CDR2 YFSETQ.

The chain couples TRBV5-1 to TRBJ2-2; 11 positions match TRBD2. The trim removed 4 bases at V and 3 bases at J, leaving 11 bases unmatched. The CDR3 is 18 residues long. The germline gives CDR1 SGHRS, CDR2 YFSETQ. The CDR3 DNA reads TGCGCCAGCAGCCAGCGATCGCTAGCGGGAGGACACACCGGGGAGCTGTTTTTT. Encoded protein: CASSQRSLAGGHTGELFF.

This chain uses TRBV6-5 with TRBJ2-7; D unclear. Trimming took 5 bases from V and 0 from J, leaving 8 bases between them. Germline-derived CDR1 and CDR2 are MNHEY and SVGAGI. This CDR3 spans 13 amino acids. CDR3 DNA sequence: TGTGCCAGCAGTCAGTCAAGCTCCTACGAGCAGTACTTC. It encodes CASSQSSSYEQYF.

V is TRBV5-1 and J is TRBJ2-1; weak D call: TRBD1 (6 bases). Germline lookup yields CDR1 SGHRS and CDR2 YFSETQ. Trimming shortened V by 4 bases and J by 5 bases, and 13 bases separated the two germline ends. This CDR3 is built from 14 residues. The CDR3 loop reads CASSKKAGDNEQFF. Here the CDR3 DNA reads TGCGCCAGCAGCAAGAAGGCAGGGGACAATGAGCAGTTCTTC.

The gene calls are TRBV5-4 and TRBJ2-3; D is possibly TRBD2 (6 bases). The germline CDR1 and CDR2 sequences are SGHNT and YYREEE (reference sequence). This CDR3 has 15 amino acids. Trimming removed 0 bases from V and 0 bases from J, with 8 bases in between. CDR3 in amino acids: CASSLVAGSTDTQYF. In nucleotides, the CDR3 is TGTGCCAGCAGCTTGGTCGCGGGAAGCACAGATACGCAGTATTTT.

The genes are TRBV28 and TRBJ1-3; 8 bases align to TRBD1. CDR1 and CDR2 (germline): MDHEN, SYDVKM. After removal of 6 bases from V and 7 bases from J, the junction contained 8 bases not matched to a gene. The CDR3 is 14 residues long. In DNA form, the CDR3 reads TGTGCCAGCAGCGGACAGGGAATGTTTAACACCATATATTTT. Protein product: CASSGQGMFNTIYF.